The clone carrying this TCR beta chain has at least ten counts. Its antigen is not identified. MiXCR, applied by TCRdb to the multiplex PCR reads, yields one record per CDR3 protein. The top ten hold over 3% of the sample, which has under 150,000 distinct CDR3 sequences, about 20% seen once. The sample belongs to a study of breast tumors, draining lymph nodes, adjacent tissues. Breast cancer patients provided tissue from their axillary draining lymph nodes. This CDR3 is 16 amino acids long. CDR1 and CDR2 (germline): SGHRS, YFSETQ. Trimming cost V 0 bases and J 6 bases, with 13 bases left between them. Findings and limits, study-wide: Data fit most tumor T cells coming from lymph node, expanding in tumor. Luminal-like breast cancer showed significantly higher tumor–nontumor repertoire similarity than basal-like. Tumor repertoires ranked between lymph nodes and nontumor tissue in diversity, with V and J gene preferences.

The sample consisted of axillary lymph node tissue. The TCR was taken from a female donor with breast cancer. Some clones in this sample may be carry-over from other donors' samples. V is TRBV5-1 and J is TRBJ1-6; no definite D call. The CDR3, as DNA: TGCGCCAGCAGCTTGGTAGGGCGGGGAGCTAATTCACCCCTCCACTTT. Translating it yields CASSLVGRGANSPLHF.